The clone carrying this T cell receptor (beta chain) was picked up many times. The target antigen is unknown. MiXCR, run by TCRdb on the 5' RACE reads, gives a single entry per CDR3 protein. The repertoire holds some 40,000 distinct CDR3 sequences, with around 5% as singletons. Trimming removed 7 bases from V and 0 bases from J; junction bases left unmatched: 4. CDR3 length equals 14 residues. Per the germline V gene, CDR1 is MNHEY and CDR2 is SVGAGI. This sample is part of a study of early T cells in non-severe SARS-CoV-2 infection. Points from the study as a whole: Clonotype matching in VDJdb favored anti-spike CD8 responses and did not capture private and CD4 specificities.

The chain links TRBV6-5 to TRBJ1-1, with 8 positions matching TRBD1. The sample consisted of whole blood. This sequence was found in an adult who was a healthcare worker with PCR-confirmed SARS-CoV-2 infection or an uninfected control (not recorded which). The CDR3 here is CASTRTGLNTEAFF. CDR3 in DNA: TGTGCCAGCACCCGGACAGGGCTGAACACTGAAGCTTTCTTT.